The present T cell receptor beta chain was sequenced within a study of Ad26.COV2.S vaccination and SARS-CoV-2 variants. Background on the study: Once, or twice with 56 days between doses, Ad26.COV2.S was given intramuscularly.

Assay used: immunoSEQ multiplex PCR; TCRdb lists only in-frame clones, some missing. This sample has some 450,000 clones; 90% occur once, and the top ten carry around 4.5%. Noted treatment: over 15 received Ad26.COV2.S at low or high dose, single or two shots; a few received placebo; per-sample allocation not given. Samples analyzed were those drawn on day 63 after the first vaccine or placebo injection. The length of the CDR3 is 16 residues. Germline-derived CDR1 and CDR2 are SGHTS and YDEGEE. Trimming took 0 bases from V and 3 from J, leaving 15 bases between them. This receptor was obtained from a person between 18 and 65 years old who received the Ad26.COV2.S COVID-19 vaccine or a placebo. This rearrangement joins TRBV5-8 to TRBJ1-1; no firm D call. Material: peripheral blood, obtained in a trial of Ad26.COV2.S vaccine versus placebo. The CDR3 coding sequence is TGTGCCAGCAGCTTGGAACTTGGTTCCTGGGACACTGAAGCTTTCTTT. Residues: CASSLELGSWDTEAFF.